This T cell receptor beta chain was retrieved from a study of patients and donors after allogeneic stem cell transplantation. V was pared by 2 bases and J by 1 base, with 11 bases between. In germline, CDR1 is MDHEN, CDR2 SYDVKM. This CDR3 contains 15 residues. TCRdb used MiXCR to reprocess the RT-PCR reads, holding one entry per CDR3 protein. In the table there are 410,000 or so distinct CDR3 sequences, around 16% of which are singletons. The specimen sequenced was blood, either unsorted or a sorted T cell fraction (not recorded which). The clonotype was recovered from a human donor who was either an allogeneic HSCT recipient or a stem cell or donor lymphocyte infusion donor (not recorded which). It is not recorded whose cells these are; they may come from a transplant donor. This chain connects TRBV28 to TRBJ1-1; D gene unclear. The CDR3 DNA sequence: TGTGCCAGCAGTTTAAGGCGGCAAACGAACACTGAAGCTTTCTTT. Translating it yields CASSLRRQTNTEAFF.